Following are 3 T cell receptor beta chains from one sample sequenced in a study of naive and memory T cell subsets. Whole-study results and caveats: Naive repertoires, especially CD8, held a few larger clonotypes, possibly memory cells re-expressing CD45RA.

Their antigens are not known. Both TRBC1 and TRBC2 were covered by a beta constant-region primer of two equimolar oligonucleotides. Ligated cDNA was amplified by four rounds of PCR with nested alpha and beta constant-region primers and SP2. Using its own MiXCR run on the UMI-ligation and nested PCR reads, TCRdb lists one record per CDR3 protein. The sample has 150,000 or so distinct CDR3 sequences; 22% are singletons. Sequencing was carried out using naive CD4+ T cells from blood. All receptors come from a human donor in good health.

The chain employs TRBV18 and TRBJ1-4; D is unresolved. This CDR3 spans 15 amino acids. Germline V gene lookup returns CDR1 KGHSH and CDR2 LQKENI. V lost 6 bases and J lost 3, with 14 bases in between. CDR3 sequence: CASSPNFGANEKLFF. The CDR3 DNA reads TGTGCCAGCTCTCCTAACTTTGGGGCTAATGAAAAACTGTTTTTT.

This chain links TRBV6-6 with TRBJ2-5; 10 positions match TRBD2. CDR1 is MNHNY, CDR2 SVGAGI, per germline (reference sequence). Unmatched junction bases numbered 19, after V lost 1 base and J lost 2 bases. This CDR3 is built from 21 residues. CDR3 in amino acids: CASSYYVSSGSLTPNQETQYF. The CDR3 DNA reads as TGTGCCAGCAGTTACTATGTTTCTAGCGGGAGTTTGACCCCTAATCAAGAGACCCAGTACTTC.

The chain uses TRBV12-3 or TRBV12-4 and TRBJ1-2; D is uncertain. This CDR3 region has 16 residues. Trimming took 8 bases from V and 4 from J, leaving 23 bases between them. The CDR3 DNA is TGTGCCAGCTCTAAGTTGGCCGCCGGGATGGGCTATGGCTACACCTTC. The encoded protein is CASSKLAAGMGYGYTF.